This T cell receptor (beta chain) derives from a study of blood T cell repertoires in COVID-19 (dated by TCRdb to the early 2020s). Study-level background: Samples covering the acute and convalescent phases of COVID-19 were provided by collaborators in the United States, Italy and Spain. The material from the prospective study consisted of cDNA or gDNA derived from T cells, B-cell-depleted T cells, or PBMCs. The dataset comprised deeply sampled blood TCRbeta repertoires from subjects exposed to, actively infected with, or recovered from COVID-19. The repertoires were released in a freely available public database intended as a resource for research on the immune response to SARS-CoV-2. Samples came from the ongoing ImmuneRACE study (first 160 participants) plus 1,254 subjects from 6 global collaborators. A de-identified subject ID, COVID-19 status, age in years and sex were almost always included in the sample metadata. Where available, HLA class I and class II types were taken from metadata supplied by the sample provider and were not determined by assay-based typing.

TCRbeta CDR3 regions were amplified from genomic DNA by means of the immunoSEQ Assay, a bias-controlled multiplex PCR. As for the original processing: Nucleated cell counts per sample were estimated from amplification of reference gene primers within the assay. Sequence reads were collapsed and filtered to measure the absolute abundance of every unique TCRbeta CDR3 rearrangement. For each sample, productive Simpson clonality was calculated as the square root of Simpson's diversity index over productive rearrangements. The immuneACCESS repertoire file appears here via TCRdb, limited to in-frame rearrangements. These files lack a portion of the clones; in checked studies, under half of the deficit traces to unresolved V genes, and the cause of the others is not known. That table supplies the V and J calls and clone size; D and trimming were determined from the DNA. The sample yields roughly 380,000 clones; 75% to 90% were counted once. The ten largest clonotypes hold 3.5% to 4% of the sample.

Each collaborating institution followed its own protocols to collect whole blood in K2EDTA tubes. Collaborator samples were shipped for TCRbeta analysis as frozen whole blood, isolated PBMCs, or DNA extracted from either sample type. From cysteine to phenylalanine, the CDR3 is 14 amino acids long. The entry retains the CDR3 DNA only, 42 bases that are in frame from base 1. CDR1 and CDR2, looked up from the germline V gene (reference sequence), are MNHEY and SMNVEV. V drops 2 bases and J drops 4 bases, leaving 11 bases in between. General findings and caveats noted by the study authors: The amount of clinical and demographic metadata varied by source and participant and was provided uncurated.

In regard to this clone: Its antigen remains unidentified. Base qualities are not at hand, and no much larger clone is one base apart.

This chain is built from TRBV27 and TRBJ1-2; confidence is insufficient to name the D gene. The receptor comes from a woman aged 18 to 35 with acute or convalescent COVID-19. The sample consisted of peripheral blood. This receptor carries the CDR3 CASSLRGSFYGYTF. The DNA sequence is TGTGCCAGCAGTTTAAGAGGCAGCTTCTATGGCTACACCTTC.